This T cell receptor (beta chain) is drawn from a study of cytotoxic CD8 clonotypes in ibrutinib-treated CLL. The protocol was immunoSEQ multiplex PCR, while the TCRdb copy is restricted to in-frame clones and leaves out a portion. The sample lists approximately 120,000 clones; around 84% were seen once. CDR3 length: 17 amino acids. From germline, CDR1 is GTSNPN and CDR2 SVGIG (reference sequence). Trimming left V 2 bases short and J 0 bases short, with 19 bases between. Study-level results: Pretreatment clonality was elevated relative to age-matched healthy donors and paralleled circulating CD8+ T-cell counts.

The table lists this clone with a count of one. Its antigen is undetermined. The clonotype originates from a human donor with chronic lymphocytic leukemia. This rearrangement joins TRBV30 to TRBJ1-1, with D possibly matching TRBD1 (6 bases). The sequences come from PBMCs, collected after 24 months of ibrutinib treatment. CDR3 residues: CAWSKVLGTNMNTEAFF. As DNA, the CDR3 is TGTGCCTGGAGTAAAGTACTAGGGACAAACATGAACACTGAAGCTTTCTTT.